This record concerns one TCR beta chain sequence. Clones were sequenced by immunoSEQ multiplex PCR, and TCRdb holds only the in-frame ones, with some missing. Of around 160,000 clones detected, about 91% appear once; the ten largest clones hold more than 12%. Per germline, CDR1 LGHDT and CDR2 YNNKEL (reference sequence). The CDR3 is made up of 12 amino acids. The germline V and J ends were trimmed by 6 bases and 5 bases, with 9 bases remaining between them. The data belong to a study of T cell responses to AZD1222 COVID-19 vaccine. J is TRBJ2-3 and V is TRBV3-1 (or the pseudogene TRBV3-2); D might be TRBD1 (6 bases). The material was peripheral blood, obtained on day 0 of AZD1222 vaccination. The source of this sequence is an adult in good health. DNA of the CDR3: TGTGCCAGCAGTCACAGGGTAGATACGCAGTATTTT. Translated: CASSHRVDTQYF.